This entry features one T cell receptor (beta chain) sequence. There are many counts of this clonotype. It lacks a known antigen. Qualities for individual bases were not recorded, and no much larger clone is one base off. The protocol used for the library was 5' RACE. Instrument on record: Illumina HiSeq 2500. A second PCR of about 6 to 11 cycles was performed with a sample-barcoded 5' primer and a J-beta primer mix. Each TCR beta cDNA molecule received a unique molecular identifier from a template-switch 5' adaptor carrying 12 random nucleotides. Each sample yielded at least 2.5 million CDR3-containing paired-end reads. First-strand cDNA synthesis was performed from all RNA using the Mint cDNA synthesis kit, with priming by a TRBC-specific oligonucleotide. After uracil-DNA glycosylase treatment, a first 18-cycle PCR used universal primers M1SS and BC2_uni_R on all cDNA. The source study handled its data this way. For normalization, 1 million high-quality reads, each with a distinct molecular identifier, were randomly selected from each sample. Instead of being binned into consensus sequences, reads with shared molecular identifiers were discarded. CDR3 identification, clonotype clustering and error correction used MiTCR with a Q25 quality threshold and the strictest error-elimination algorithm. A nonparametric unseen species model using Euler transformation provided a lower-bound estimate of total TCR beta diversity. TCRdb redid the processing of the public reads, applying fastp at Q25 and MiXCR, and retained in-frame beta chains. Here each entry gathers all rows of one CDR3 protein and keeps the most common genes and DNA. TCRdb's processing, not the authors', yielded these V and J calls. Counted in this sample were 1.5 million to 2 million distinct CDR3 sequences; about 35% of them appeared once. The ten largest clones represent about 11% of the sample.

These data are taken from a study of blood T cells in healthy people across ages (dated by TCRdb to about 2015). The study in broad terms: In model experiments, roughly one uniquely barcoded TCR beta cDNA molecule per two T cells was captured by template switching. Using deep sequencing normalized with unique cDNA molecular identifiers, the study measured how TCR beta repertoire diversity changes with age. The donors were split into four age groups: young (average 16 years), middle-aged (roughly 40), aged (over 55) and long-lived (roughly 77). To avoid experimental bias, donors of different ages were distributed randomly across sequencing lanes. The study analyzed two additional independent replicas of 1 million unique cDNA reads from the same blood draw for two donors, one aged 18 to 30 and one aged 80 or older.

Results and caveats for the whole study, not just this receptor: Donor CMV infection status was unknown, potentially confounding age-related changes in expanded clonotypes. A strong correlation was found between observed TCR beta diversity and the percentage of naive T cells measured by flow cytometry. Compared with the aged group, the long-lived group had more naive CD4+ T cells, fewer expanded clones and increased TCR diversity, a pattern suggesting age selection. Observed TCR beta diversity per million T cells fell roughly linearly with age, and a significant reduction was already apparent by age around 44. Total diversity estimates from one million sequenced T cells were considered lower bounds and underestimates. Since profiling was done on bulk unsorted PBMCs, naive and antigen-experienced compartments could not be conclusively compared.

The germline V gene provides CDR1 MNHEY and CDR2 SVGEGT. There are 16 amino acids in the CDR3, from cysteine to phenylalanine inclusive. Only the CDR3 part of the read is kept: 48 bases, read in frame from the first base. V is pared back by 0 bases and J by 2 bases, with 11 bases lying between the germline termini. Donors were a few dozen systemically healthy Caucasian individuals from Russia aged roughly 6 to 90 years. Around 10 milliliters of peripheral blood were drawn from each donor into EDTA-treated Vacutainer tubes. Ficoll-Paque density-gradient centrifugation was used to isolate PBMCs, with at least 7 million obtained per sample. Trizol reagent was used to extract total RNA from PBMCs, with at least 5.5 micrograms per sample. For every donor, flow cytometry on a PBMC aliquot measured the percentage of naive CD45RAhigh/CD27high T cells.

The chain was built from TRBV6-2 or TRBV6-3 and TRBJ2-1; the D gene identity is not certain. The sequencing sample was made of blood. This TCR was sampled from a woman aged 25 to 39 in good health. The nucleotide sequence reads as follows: TGTGCCAGCAGTTACTCGGGCGCTGGAACCTACAATGAGCAGTTCTTC. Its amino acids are CASSYSGAGTYNEQFF.